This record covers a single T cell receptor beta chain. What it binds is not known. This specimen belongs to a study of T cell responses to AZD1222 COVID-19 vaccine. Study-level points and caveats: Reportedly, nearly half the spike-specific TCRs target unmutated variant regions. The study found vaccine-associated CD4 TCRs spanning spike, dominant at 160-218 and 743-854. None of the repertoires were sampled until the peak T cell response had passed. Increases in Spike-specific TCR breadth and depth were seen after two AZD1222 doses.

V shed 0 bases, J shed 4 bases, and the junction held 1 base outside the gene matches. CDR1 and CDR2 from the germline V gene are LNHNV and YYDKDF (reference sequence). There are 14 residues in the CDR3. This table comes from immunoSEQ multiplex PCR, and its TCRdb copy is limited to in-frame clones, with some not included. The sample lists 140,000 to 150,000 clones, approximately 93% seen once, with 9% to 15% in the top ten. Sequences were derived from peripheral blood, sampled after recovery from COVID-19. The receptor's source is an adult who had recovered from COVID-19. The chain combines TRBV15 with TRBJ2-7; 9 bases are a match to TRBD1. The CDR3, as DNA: TGTGCCACCAGCAGAGAGGGACAGGGTTACGAGCAGTACTTC. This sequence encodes CATSREGQGYEQYF.